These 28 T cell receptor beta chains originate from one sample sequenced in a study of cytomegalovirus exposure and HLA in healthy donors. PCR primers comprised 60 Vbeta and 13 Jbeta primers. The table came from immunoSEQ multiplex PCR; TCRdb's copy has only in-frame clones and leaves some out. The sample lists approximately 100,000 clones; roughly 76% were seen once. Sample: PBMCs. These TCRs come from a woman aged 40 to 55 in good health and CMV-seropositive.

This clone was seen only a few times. The CDR3 DNA reads TGCGCCAGCAGTGCCGCCGGGAGGACTGAAGCTTTCTTT. It translates to CASSAAGRTEAFF. The V gene is TRBV10-1, the J gene TRBJ1-1; D remains unclear. Trimming took 4 bases from V and 5 from J, leaving 11 bases between them. The CDR3 covers 13 residues. The germline V gene encodes CDR1 WNHNN and CDR2 SYGVQD (reference sequence).

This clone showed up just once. In DNA, the CDR3 is TGCAGCGGAAACCCAGGGGGCACTGAAGCTTTCTTT. Its protein product is CSGNPGGTEAFF. J is TRBJ1-1 and V is TRBV29-1, with TRBD1 matching 7 bases. CDR1 is SQVTM, CDR2 ANQGSEA, per germline. Trimming at V came to 7 bases and at J to 4 bases, leaving 6 bases not matched to a gene. This CDR3 has 12 residues.

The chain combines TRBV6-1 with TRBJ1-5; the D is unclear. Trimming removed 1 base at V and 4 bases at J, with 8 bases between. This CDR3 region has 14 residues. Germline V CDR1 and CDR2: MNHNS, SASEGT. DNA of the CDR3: TGTGCCAGCAGTGAAGATATGTTTAATCAGCCCCAGCATTTT. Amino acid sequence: CASSEDMFNQPQHF.

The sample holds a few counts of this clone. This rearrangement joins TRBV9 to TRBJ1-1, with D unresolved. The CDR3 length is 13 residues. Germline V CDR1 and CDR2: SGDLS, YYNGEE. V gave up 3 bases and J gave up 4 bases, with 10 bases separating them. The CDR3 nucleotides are TGTGCCAGCAGCGCTGGGCGGGGCACTGAAGCTTTCTTT. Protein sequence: CASSAGRGTEAFF.

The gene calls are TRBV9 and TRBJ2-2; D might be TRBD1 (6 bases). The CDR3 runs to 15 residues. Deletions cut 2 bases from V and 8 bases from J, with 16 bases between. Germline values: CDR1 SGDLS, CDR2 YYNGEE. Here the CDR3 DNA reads TGTGCCAGCAGCGTTAATTCCAGGGGCGATGGGGAGCTGTTTTTT. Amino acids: CASSVNSRGDGELFF.

The CDR3 loop reads CASSVPGSGYTF. CDR3 in DNA: TGCGCCAGCAGTGTCCCCGGGAGTGGCTACACCTTC. V and J are TRBV10-1 and TRBJ1-2; D is unclear. The germline V gene has CDR1 WNHNN and CDR2 SYGVQD (reference sequence). The CDR3 is made up of 12 amino acids. The V end lost 4 bases, the J end lost 7 bases, and 10 bases lay between the germline ends.

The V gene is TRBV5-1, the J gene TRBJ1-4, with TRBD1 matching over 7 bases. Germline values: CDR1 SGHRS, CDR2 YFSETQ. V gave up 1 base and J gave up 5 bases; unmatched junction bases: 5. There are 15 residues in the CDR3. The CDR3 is CASSLQQGGNEKLFF. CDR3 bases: TGCGCCAGCAGCTTGCAGCAGGGGGGAAATGAAAAACTGTTTTTT.

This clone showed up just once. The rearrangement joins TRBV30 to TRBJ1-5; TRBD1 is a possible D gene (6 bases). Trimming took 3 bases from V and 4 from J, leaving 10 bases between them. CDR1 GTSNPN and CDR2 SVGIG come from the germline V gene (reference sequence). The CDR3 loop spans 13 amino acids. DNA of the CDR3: TGTGCCTGGAGCCACAGGGATAATCAGCCCCAGCATTTT. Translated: CAWSHRDNQPQHF.

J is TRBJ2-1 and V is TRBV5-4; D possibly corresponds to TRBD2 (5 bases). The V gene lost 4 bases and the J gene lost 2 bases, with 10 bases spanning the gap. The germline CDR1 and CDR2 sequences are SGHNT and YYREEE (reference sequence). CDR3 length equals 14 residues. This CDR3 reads CASSPSGAYNEQFF. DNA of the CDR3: TGTGCCAGCAGCCCATCCGGGGCCTACAATGAGCAGTTCTTC.

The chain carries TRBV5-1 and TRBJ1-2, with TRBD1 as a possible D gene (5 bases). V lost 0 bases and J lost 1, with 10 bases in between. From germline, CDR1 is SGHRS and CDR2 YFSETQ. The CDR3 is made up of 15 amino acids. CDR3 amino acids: CASSLDGTDNYGYTF. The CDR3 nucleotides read TGCGCCAGCAGCTTGGATGGGACTGATAACTATGGCTACACCTTC.

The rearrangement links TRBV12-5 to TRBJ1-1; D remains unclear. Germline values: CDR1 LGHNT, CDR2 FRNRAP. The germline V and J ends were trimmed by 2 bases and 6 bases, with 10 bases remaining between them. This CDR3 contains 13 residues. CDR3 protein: CASGLTAGSEAFF. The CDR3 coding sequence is TGTGCTAGTGGTTTGACAGCTGGGTCTGAAGCTTTCTTT.

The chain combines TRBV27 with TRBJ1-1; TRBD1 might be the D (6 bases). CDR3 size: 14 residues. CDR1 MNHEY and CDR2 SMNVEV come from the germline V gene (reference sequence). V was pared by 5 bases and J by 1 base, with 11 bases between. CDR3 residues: CASSVQGRNTEAFF. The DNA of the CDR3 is TGTGCCAGCAGTGTACAGGGTCGGAACACTGAAGCTTTCTTT.

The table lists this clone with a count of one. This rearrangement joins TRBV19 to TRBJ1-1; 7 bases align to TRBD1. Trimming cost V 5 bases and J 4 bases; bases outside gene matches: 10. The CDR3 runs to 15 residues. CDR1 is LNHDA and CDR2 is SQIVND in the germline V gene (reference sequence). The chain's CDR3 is CASSFQGVPSTEAFF. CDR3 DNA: TGTGCCAGTAGTTTTCAGGGGGTTCCCTCCACTGAAGCTTTCTTT.

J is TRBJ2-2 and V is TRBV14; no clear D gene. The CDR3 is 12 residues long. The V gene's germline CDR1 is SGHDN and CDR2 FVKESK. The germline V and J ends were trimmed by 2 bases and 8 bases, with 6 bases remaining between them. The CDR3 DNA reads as TGTGCCAGCAGCCAAATGTCAGGGGAGCTGTTTTTT. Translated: CASSQMSGELFF.

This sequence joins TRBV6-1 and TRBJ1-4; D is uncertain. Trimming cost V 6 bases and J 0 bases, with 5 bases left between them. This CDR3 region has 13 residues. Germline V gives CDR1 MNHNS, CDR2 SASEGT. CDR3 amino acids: CASRTSTNEKLFF. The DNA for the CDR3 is TGTGCCAGCAGGACATCAACTAATGAAAAACTGTTTTTT.

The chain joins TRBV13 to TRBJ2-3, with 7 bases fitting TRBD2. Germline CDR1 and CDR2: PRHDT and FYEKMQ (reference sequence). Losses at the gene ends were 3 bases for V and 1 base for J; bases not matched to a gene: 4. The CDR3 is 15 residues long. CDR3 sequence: CASSFGGGRTDTQYF. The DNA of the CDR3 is TGTGCCAGCAGCTTTGGGGGGGGACGCACAGATACGCAGTATTTT.

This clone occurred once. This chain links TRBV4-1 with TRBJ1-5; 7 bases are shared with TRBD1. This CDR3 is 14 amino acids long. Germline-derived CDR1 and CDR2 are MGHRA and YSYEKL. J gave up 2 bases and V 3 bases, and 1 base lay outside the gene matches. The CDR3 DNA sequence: TGCGCCAGCAGCCACACAGGGGGCAATCAGCCCCAGCATTTT. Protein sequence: CASSHTGGNQPQHF.

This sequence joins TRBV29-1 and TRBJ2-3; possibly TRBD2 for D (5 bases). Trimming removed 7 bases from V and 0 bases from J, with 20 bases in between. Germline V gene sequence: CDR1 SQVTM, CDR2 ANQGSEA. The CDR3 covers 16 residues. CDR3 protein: CSARRGGFSSTDTQYF. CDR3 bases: TGCAGCGCCCGCCGTGGCGGGTTCTCTAGCACAGATACGCAGTATTTT.

The CDR3 bases are TGTGCCAGCTCACCAGCCTCTAGGACAGGGGCTGGAAACACCATATATTTT. As protein: CASSPASRTGAGNTIYF. The chain joins TRBV18 to TRBJ1-3; 9 nucleotides match TRBD1. This CDR3 has 17 amino acids. Trimming at V came to 2 bases and at J to 2 bases, leaving 7 bases not matched to a gene. Looked up from germline, CDR1 is KGHSH and CDR2 is LQKENI.

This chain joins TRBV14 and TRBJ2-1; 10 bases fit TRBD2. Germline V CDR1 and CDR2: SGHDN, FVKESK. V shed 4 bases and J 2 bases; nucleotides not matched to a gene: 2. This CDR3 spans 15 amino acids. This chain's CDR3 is CASSLLAGAYNEQFF. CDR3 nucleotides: TGTGCCAGCAGCCTGCTAGCGGGGGCCTACAATGAGCAGTTCTTC. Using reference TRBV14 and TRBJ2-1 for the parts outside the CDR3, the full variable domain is EAGVTQFPSHSVIEKGQTVTLRCDPISGHDNLYWYRRVMGKEIKFLLHFVKESKQDESGMPNNRFLAERTGGTYSTLKVQPAELEDSGVYFCASSLLAGAYNEQFFGPGTRLTVL.

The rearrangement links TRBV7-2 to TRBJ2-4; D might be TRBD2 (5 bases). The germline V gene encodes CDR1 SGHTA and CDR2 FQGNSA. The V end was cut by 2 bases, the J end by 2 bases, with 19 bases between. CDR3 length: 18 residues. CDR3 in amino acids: CASSLRWEMTRTKNIQYF. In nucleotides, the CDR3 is TGTGCCAGCAGCTTAAGGTGGGAGATGACTCGGACCAAAAACATTCAGTACTTC.

CDR3 sequence reads: CASSPQLVYEQYF. CDR3 nucleotides: TGTGCCAGCAGCCCTCAACTGGTCTACGAGCAGTACTTC. The chain links TRBV7-8 to TRBJ2-7; D is undetermined. V dropped 5 bases and J dropped 3 bases, with 11 bases sitting between them. CDR1 and CDR2 from the germline V gene are SGHVS and FQNEAQ. The CDR3 loop spans 13 amino acids.

Here the CDR3 reads CASTSTSGSYNEQFF. The CDR3 DNA is TGTGCCAGCACCTCGACTAGCGGTTCCTACAATGAGCAGTTCTTC. The rearrangement uses TRBV7-9 and TRBJ2-1; 9 nucleotides line up with TRBD2. The V gene's germline CDR1 is SEHNR and CDR2 FQNEAQ (reference sequence). J was trimmed by 1 base and V by 7 bases; bases with no gene match: 5. The CDR3 spans 15 residues.

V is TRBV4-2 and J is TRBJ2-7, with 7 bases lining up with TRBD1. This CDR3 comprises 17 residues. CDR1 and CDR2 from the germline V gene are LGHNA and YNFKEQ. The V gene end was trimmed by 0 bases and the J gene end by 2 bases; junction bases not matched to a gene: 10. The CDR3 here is CASSQDLTRTGPYEQYF. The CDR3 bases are TGTGCCAGCAGCCAAGATTTAACTAGGACAGGCCCCTACGAGCAGTACTTC.

The CDR3 here is CASSSFRGQGYEQYF. The DNA for the CDR3 is TGCGCCAGCAGCTCGTTCCGAGGACAGGGATACGAGCAGTACTTC. The J gene is TRBJ2-7, the V gene TRBV4-1; 8 bases are shared with TRBD1. Trimming took 5 bases from V and 4 from J; bases not matched to a gene: 10. CDR3 length: 15 amino acids. From germline, CDR1 is MGHRA and CDR2 YSYEKL.

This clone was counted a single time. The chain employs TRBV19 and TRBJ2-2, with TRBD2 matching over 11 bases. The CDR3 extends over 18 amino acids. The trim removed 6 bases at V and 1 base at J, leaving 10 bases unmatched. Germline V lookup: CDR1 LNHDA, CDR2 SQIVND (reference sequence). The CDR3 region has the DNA TGTGCCAGTAGATCGACTCGTAGCGGGGGGGTGAACACCGGGGAGCTGTTTTTT. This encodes CASRSTRSGGVNTGELFF.

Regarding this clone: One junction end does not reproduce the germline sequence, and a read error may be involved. The chain's CDR3 is CTSSFTGGHTDTQYF. CDR3 bases: TGTACCAGCAGTTTTACAGGGGGTCACACAGATACGCAGTATTTT. The genes are TRBV6-5 and TRBJ2-3; TRBD1 aligns across 8 bases. Germline loops: CDR1 MNHEY, CDR2 SVGAGI. This CDR3 region has 15 residues.

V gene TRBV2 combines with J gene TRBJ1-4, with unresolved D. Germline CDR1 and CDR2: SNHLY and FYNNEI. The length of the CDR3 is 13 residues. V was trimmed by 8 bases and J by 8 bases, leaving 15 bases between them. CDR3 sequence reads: CASRTGKGEKLFF. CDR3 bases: TGTGCCAGCCGGACTGGGAAGGGAGAAAAACTGTTTTTT.